This TCR beta chain appears in the sequencing data of a study of T cells in Graves' hyperthyroidism and ophthalmopathy. For the study at large: At initial diagnosis, before any treatment had begun, peripheral blood was obtained.

Diagnosing involved the use of clinical symptoms, serum thyroxine and TRAb, thyroid ultrasound and orbital computed tomography. This CDR3 contains 15 residues. Trimming left V 6 bases short and J 1 base short, with 12 bases between. Germline-derived CDR1 and CDR2 are MNHNS and SASEGT. Amplification targeted TCR beta CDR3 regions from RNA transcripts. When the TCR CDR3 underwent first-round RT-PCR, the HTBI primer set was used. MiXCR was run by TCRdb on the multiplex PCR reads, yielding one entry per CDR3 protein. The table records hundreds of thousands of distinct CDR3 sequences, roughly 40% of them present only once.

The rearrangement uses TRBV6-1 and TRBJ2-2, with a possible D match to TRBD2 (6 bases). The sequence was obtained from a man between 18 and 29 years old with Graves' hyperthyroidism. Sequencing input: blood. The CDR3 region is CASSPTSWNTGELFF. DNA for the CDR3: TGTGCCAGCAGCCCGACTAGTTGGAACACCGGGGAGCTGTTTTTT.